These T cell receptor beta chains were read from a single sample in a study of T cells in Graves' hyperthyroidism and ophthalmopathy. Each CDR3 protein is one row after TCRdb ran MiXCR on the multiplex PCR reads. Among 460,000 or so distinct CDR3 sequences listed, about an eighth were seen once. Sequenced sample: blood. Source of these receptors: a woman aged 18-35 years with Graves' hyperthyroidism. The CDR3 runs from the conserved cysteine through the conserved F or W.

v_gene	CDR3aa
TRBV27	CASSSPTTPYNEQFF
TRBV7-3	CASSLTRLADSYNEQFF
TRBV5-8	CASSFIRDTQYF
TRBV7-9	CASSIYRQALDTEAFF
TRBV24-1	CAMETGAIDSNQPQHF
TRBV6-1	CASSTGGGVGEQYF
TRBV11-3	CASTLGSAMNTEAFF
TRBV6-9	CAGSYRPDRVTYEQYF
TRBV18	CASSEAAHYGYTF
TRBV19	CASNPSGGQETQYF
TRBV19	CASSHHGTFMNTEAFF
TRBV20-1	CSARMGQGNLNYGYTF
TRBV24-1	CATSRQGEGYTF
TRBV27	CASSLQGYNEQFF
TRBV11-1	CASKRAGTSSYNEQFF
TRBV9	CASSVGGGSYGYTF
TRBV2	CASSWLQTDEKLFF
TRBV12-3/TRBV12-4	CASTHRWGTETSGRSDTQYF
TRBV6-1	CASSELGGDYGYTF
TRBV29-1	CSVGDSDTEAFF
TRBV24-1	CATSDSRRGSGRLDEQFF
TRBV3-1	CASSQVIAGGFDEQFF
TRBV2	CASRDRPYEQYF
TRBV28	CASVVAGPRYEQYF
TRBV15	CATSKDRAQETQYF
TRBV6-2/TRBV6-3	CASSYPPYRTAYGYTF
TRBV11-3	CASSQFPGQGAGELFF
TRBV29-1	CSVARQGANTEAFF
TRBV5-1	CASSLEGGLKVYEQYF
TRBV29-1	CSVGRGAGVLEAFF
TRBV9	CASSAGFTYGYTF
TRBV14	CASSNSGSGGEQFF
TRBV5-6	CASSLQGLDYYNEQFF
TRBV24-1	CATSASKGSLQETQYF
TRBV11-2	CASSLEPYPRETQYF
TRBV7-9	CASSLIDGVYEPPQETQYF
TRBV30	CAWRPLGGSYEQYF
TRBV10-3	CAIRGQGTGNAEAFF
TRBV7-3	CASSRGRDEKLFF
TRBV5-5	CASSLSPETGEAVYGYTF
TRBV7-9	CASSLYFGTVKNIQYF
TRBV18	CASSPFGVRDTQYF